What follows is one TCR beta chain and its context. Its antigen remains unknown. The CDR3 contains 15 residues. Deletions cut 3 bases from V and 4 bases from J, with 15 bases between. Germline lookup yields CDR1 SEHNR and CDR2 FQNEAQ (reference sequence). Here immunoSEQ multiplex PCR was the method, and the copy in TCRdb shows in-frame clones only, minus some. The repertoire holds around 100,000 clones, with 90% to 95% as singletons. These data belong to a study of graft-versus-host responses after intestinal transplantation. Points from the study as a whole: GvH clones surfaced in recipient marrow, some emerging earlier in ileum or blood.

The chain links TRBV7-9 to TRBJ1-2; a possible D gene is TRBD1 (5 bases). The starting material was unstimulated CD8+ T cells sorted from spleen or lymph node cells, obtained before intestinal transplant. The TCR sequence derives from a human donor who received an intestinal transplant. The CDR3 coding sequence is TGTGCCAGCAGCTTCCGGGACGGACCCTTCTATGGCTACACCTTC. Its translation: CASSFRDGPFYGYTF.